These 28 T cell receptor beta chains came from one sample sequenced in a study of vaccination effects on CD4 cells after COVID-19. Following a roughly 11-day culture, CD4+ T cells were purified. Each participant was given two doses of one vaccine (BNT162b2 or mRNA-1273). These receptors have no known antigen. Clones were read by immunoSEQ multiplex PCR, and TCRdb kept only the in-frame ones, dropping some. The data contain 66,000 or so clones, around 79% of them seen just once; the ten biggest clones take up 2.4%. Here the sequenced sample was CD4+ T cells from PBMCs cultured without peptide, taken after COVID-19 vaccination. Receptors were obtained from a human donor who received a COVID-19 vaccine.

The chain combines TRBV4-1 with TRBJ2-7; D may be TRBD1 (6 bases). The length of the CDR3 is 15 residues. Germline V gene sequence: CDR1 MGHRA, CDR2 YSYEKL. The V and J ends lost 4 bases and 4 bases respectively, with 17 bases between them. The CDR3 DNA sequence: TGCGCCAGCAGCCGAGAACCGGGACAAATTTACGAGCAGTACGTC. It translates to CASSREPGQIYEQYV.

The rearrangement joins TRBV9 to TRBJ2-2; D is unclear. Germline CDR1 SGDLS, CDR2 YYNGEE. CDR3 length: 14 residues. The V and J ends lost 2 bases and 0 bases respectively, with 5 bases between them. CDR3 DNA: TGTGCCAGCAGCGTTATCGCGAACACCGGGGAGCTGTTTTTT. This gives the protein CASSVIANTGELFF.

This clone was seen only a few times. This rearrangement joins TRBV5-1 to TRBJ1-1; unclear D gene. The CDR3 has 13 amino acids. Germline V lookup: CDR1 SGHRS, CDR2 YFSETQ. V lost 5 bases and J lost 2, with 10 bases in between. The CDR3 bases are TGCGCCAGCAGTCTAGCCATTAACACTGAAGCTTTCTTT. The encoded protein is CASSLAINTEAFF.

This clone was counted between two and nine times. This chain joins TRBV4-1 and TRBJ2-5; 7 bases match TRBD2. The CDR3 runs 13 residues. After removal of 4 bases from V and 2 bases from J, the junction contained 1 base not matched to a gene. Germline loops: CDR1 MGHRA, CDR2 YSYEKL. The CDR3 reads CASSRGGQETQYF. The DNA of the CDR3 is TGCGCCAGCAGCCGGGGGGGGCAAGAGACCCAGTACTTC.

The gene calls are TRBV23-1 and TRBJ2-6, with TRBD1 matching over 7 bases. TRBV23-1 is treated as an ORF (open reading frame) with a function not yet certain. The CDR3 covers 17 residues. V lost 4 bases and J lost 2; bases outside the gene matches: 8. CDR3 sequence (DNA): TGCGCCAGCAGTCCTCTAAATGACAGGGCTGGGGCCAACGTCCTGACTTTC. Residues: CASSPLNDRAGANVLTF.

The chain combines TRBV28 with TRBJ2-1; TRBD2 matches 10 bases. The CDR3 is 17 residues long. The ends lost 7 bases at V and 4 bases at J; junction bases unmatched: 13. CDR1 is MDHEN, CDR2 SYDVKM, per germline. In DNA, the CDR3 is TGTGCCAGCACCTCCACCGCCGGACTAGCGGATTACAATGAGCAGTTCTTC. It specifies CASTSTAGLADYNEQFF.

The rearrangement uses TRBV5-1 and TRBJ2-6; no clear D. The CDR3 has 18 amino acids. The germline V gene encodes CDR1 SGHRS and CDR2 YFSETQ. V was shortened by 4 bases and J by 1 base, with 18 bases between the two germline ends. The CDR3 nucleotides are TGCGCCAGCAGCCCCGCCCCGGGCCGCGCGTCTGGGGCCAACGTCCTGACTTTC. Translated: CASSPAPGRASGANVLTF.

The chain has TRBV18 and TRBJ2-3; D remains unclear. Trimming cost V 2 bases and J 4 bases, with 10 bases left between them. Germline CDR1 reads KGHSH; CDR2 reads LQKENI. The CDR3 contains 14 residues. The DNA for the CDR3 is TGTGCCAGCTCACCAAGGCAGGTTGCAGATACGCAGTATTTT. The encoded protein is CASSPRQVADTQYF. Supplemented by reference TRBV18 and TRBJ2-3, the full variable domain reads NAGVMQNPRHLVRRRGQEARLRCSPMKGHSHVYWYRQLPEEGLKFMVYLQKENIIDESGMPKERFSAEFPKEGPSILRIQQVVRGDSAAYFCASSPRQVADTQYFGPGTRLTVL.

J is TRBJ2-2 and V is TRBV5-4; weak D call: TRBD2 (5 bases). Deletions cut 4 bases from V and 1 base from J, with 8 bases between. The CDR3 sequence is 14 residues long. The germline V gene has CDR1 SGHNT and CDR2 YYREEE (reference sequence). The CDR3 sequence is CASSPAGNTGELFF. The CDR3 region has the DNA TGTGCCAGCAGCCCTGCGGGGAACACCGGGGAGCTGTTTTTT.

The gene calls are TRBV5-1 and TRBJ1-6, with 9 bases identical to TRBD1. Losses at the gene ends were 3 bases for V and 9 bases for J; bases not matched to a gene: 7. The CDR3 length is 15 residues. The germline CDR1 and CDR2 sequences are SGHRS and YFSETQ. The CDR3 nucleotides read TGCGCCAGCAGCTGGTCCGAGGACAGGGGTTCACCCCTCCACTTT. The encoded protein is CASSWSEDRGSPLHF.

The chain carries TRBV5-5 and TRBJ2-3; tentatively, D is TRBD1 (5 bases). The germline V and J ends were trimmed by 3 bases and 2 bases, with 13 bases remaining between them. The germline V gene encodes CDR1 SGHKS and CDR2 YYEKEE (reference sequence). There are 15 residues in the CDR3. CDR3 in amino acids: CASSSGRGYTDTQYF. In DNA, the CDR3 is TGTGCCAGCAGCTCGGGTAGGGGTTACACAGATACGCAGTATTTT.

The gene calls are TRBV2 and TRBJ1-5; D unresolved. The CDR3 loop spans 13 amino acids. In germline, CDR1 is SNHLY, CDR2 FYNNEI. Trimming left V 4 bases short and J 4 bases short, with 8 bases between. The CDR3 loop reads CASSGSLNQPQHF. CDR3 coding DNA: TGTGCCAGCAGTGGGAGTCTTAATCAGCCCCAGCATTTT.

The J gene is TRBJ1-4, the V gene TRBV7-2; 11 bases map to TRBD1. V trimming: 3 bases; J trimming: 6 bases; junction bases outside the gene matches: 3. The CDR3 has 15 amino acids. Germline assignment: CDR1 SGHTA and CDR2 FQGNSA. DNA for the CDR3: TGTGCCAGCAGCTTTGGGACAGGGGGATATGAAAAACTGTTTTTT. The encoded protein is CASSFGTGGYEKLFF.

This chain connects TRBV9 to TRBJ2-2; 8 bases agree with TRBD1. With V trimmed by 4 bases and J by 5 bases, 13 bases remained unmatched. Germline V lookup: CDR1 SGDLS, CDR2 YYNGEE. CDR3 length equals 17 residues. The DNA for the CDR3 is TGTGCCAGCAGCCCAGGGGGCGCCAAAGTGGGGACCGGGGAGCTGTTTTTT. It specifies CASSPGGAKVGTGELFF.

The chain is built from TRBV3-1 (or the pseudogene TRBV3-2) and TRBJ2-5, with TRBD2 as a possible D gene (6 bases). Trimming removed 1 base from V and 0 bases from J, with 15 bases in between. The CDR3 consists of 17 residues. Per the germline V gene, CDR1 is LGHDT and CDR2 is YNNKEL (reference sequence). CDR3 in DNA: TGTGCCAGCAGCCAAGCCCGTGGGGGGACGTACCAAGAGACCCAGTACTTC. It encodes CASSQARGGTYQETQYF.

This rearrangement joins TRBV7-2 to TRBJ1-2; D is perhaps TRBD1 (5 bases). V lost 5 bases and J 4 bases, leaving 11 bases between the germline ends. The CDR3 loop spans 13 amino acids. CDR1 and CDR2 (germline): SGHTA, FQGNSA. The CDR3 sequence: CASSPDTFYGYTF. The DNA of the CDR3 is TGTGCCAGCAGCCCGGACACGTTCTATGGCTACACCTTC. Combining the CDR3 with reference TRBV7-2 and TRBJ1-2 gives the whole variable domain GAGVSQSPSNKVTEKGKDVELRCDPISGHTALYWYRQSLGQGLEFLIYFQGNSAPDKSGLPSDRFSAERTGGSVSTLTIQRTQQEDSAVYLCASSPDTFYGYTFGSGTRLTVV.

V usage is TRBV5-1 and J usage is TRBJ1-1, with D uncertain. Per germline, CDR1 SGHRS and CDR2 YFSETQ. The CDR3 totals 14 residues. V lost 0 bases and J lost 0, with 6 bases in between. The CDR3 coding sequence is TGCGCCAGCAGCTTGGACACACTGAACACTGAAGCTTTCTTT. Protein sequence: CASSLDTLNTEAFF.

This clone turned up a few times. DNA for the CDR3: TGTGCCAGCAGCCAGGGGAACATTGTGCAGCAGTTCTTC. Protein: CASSQGNIVQQFF. The rearrangement uses TRBV3-1 (or the pseudogene TRBV3-2) and TRBJ2-1; unclear D gene. Germline values: CDR1 LGHDT, CDR2 YNNKEL (reference sequence). V lost 3 bases to trimming and J lost 11 bases, with 14 bases between them. This CDR3 has 13 residues.

The chain combines TRBV29-1 with TRBJ2-5; 8 bases are a match to TRBD1. The junction had 6 bases not matched to a gene; V was cut back by 4 bases and J by 5 bases. Germline loops: CDR1 SQVTM, CDR2 ANQGSEA. This CDR3 comprises 13 residues. CDR3 in DNA: TGCAGCGTTGGGGGCAGGGGGCAGGAGACCCAGTACTTC. It yields the protein CSVGGRGQETQYF. Based on the CDR3 plus reference TRBV29-1 and TRBJ2-5, the full variable domain is SAVISQKPSRDICQRGTSLTIQCQVDSQVTMMFWYRQQPGQSLTLIATANQGSEATYESGFVIDKFPISRPNLTFSTLTVSNMSPEDSSIYLCSVGGRGQETQYFGPGTRLLVL.

The chain is built from TRBV7-6 and TRBJ2-1, with TRBD1 matching over 8 bases. The V and J ends lost 4 bases and 0 bases, in that order; junction bases with no gene match: 5. CDR3 length: 16 residues. Per germline, CDR1 SGHVS and CDR2 FNYEAQ. CDR3 amino acids: CASSWGTGSSYNEQFF. The CDR3 nucleotides are TGTGCCAGCAGCTGGGGGACAGGCAGCTCCTACAATGAGCAGTTCTTC.

CDR3 in amino acids: CASSLGTGLNTEAFF. The CDR3 nucleotides are TGTGCCAGCAGCCTAGGAACAGGGCTGAACACTGAAGCTTTCTTT. J is TRBJ1-1 and V is TRBV3-1 (or the pseudogene TRBV3-2), with a weak D call TRBD1 (6 bases). V lost 4 bases and J 0 bases, leaving 12 bases between the germline ends. Per germline, CDR1 LGHDT and CDR2 YNNKEL (reference sequence). This CDR3 contains 15 residues.

The CDR3 coding sequence is TGTGCCAGCAGCTTAGGGGGGGACGGGGATACGCAGTATTTT. It yields the protein CASSLGGDGDTQYF. This chain joins TRBV7-2 and TRBJ2-3, with D possibly being TRBD2 (6 bases). Germline V gene lookup returns CDR1 SGHTA and CDR2 FQGNSA. V was shortened by 1 base and J by 6 bases, with 11 bases between the two germline ends. The CDR3 length is 14 residues.

The rearrangement joins TRBV24-1 to TRBJ2-4; no clear D. The CDR3 consists of 15 residues. CDR1 and CDR2 from the germline V gene are KGHDR and SFDVKD. V was trimmed by 4 bases and J by 4 bases, leaving 13 bases between them. The DNA of the CDR3 is TGTGCCACCAGTGAGAAATCAGCGCTAAAAAACATTCAGTACTTC. Translating it yields CATSEKSALKNIQYF.

The genes are TRBV4-1 and TRBJ1-4; D is undetermined. This CDR3 region has 13 residues. The germline CDR1 and CDR2 sequences are MGHRA and YSYEKL. V lost 2 bases and J 9 bases, leaving 10 bases between the germline ends. The CDR3 protein is CASSQYEFQKLFF. Written as DNA, the CDR3 is TGCGCCAGCAGCCAATATGAGTTCCAAAAACTGTTTTTT.

This chain connects TRBV21-1 to TRBJ1-1. TRBV21-1 is flagged as a pseudogene. The CDR3 spans 14 residues. CDR3 residues: CASGYKDHYTEAFF. CDR3 in DNA: TGTGCCAGCGGTTACAAGGACCACTACACTGAAGCTTTCTTT.

This chain joins TRBV3-1 (or the pseudogene TRBV3-2) and TRBJ2-1; D ambiguous. The germline V gene has CDR1 LGHDT and CDR2 YNNKEL (reference sequence). V shed 1 base and J shed 6 bases, with 4 bases lying between them. This CDR3 is built from 12 residues. CDR3 DNA sequence: TGTGCCAGCAGCCAAGCCCGCAATGAGCAGTTCTTC. It is translated as CASSQARNEQFF.

V gene TRBV18 combines with J gene TRBJ2-7, with 8 bases that match TRBD1. Germline CDR1 KGHSH, CDR2 LQKENI. Unmatched junction bases numbered 1, after V lost 4 bases and J lost 5 bases. The length of the CDR3 is 12 residues. The CDR3: CASSQTGDEQYV. For the CDR3, the DNA is TGTGCCAGCTCACAGACAGGGGACGAGCAGTACGTC.

The CDR3 bases are TGTGCCAGCAGCCCAGCGGCGAACACAGATACGCAGTATTTT. As protein: CASSPAANTDTQYF. The rearrangement joins TRBV4-2 to TRBJ2-3; D is possibly TRBD2 (5 bases). Germline CDR1 LGHNA, CDR2 YNFKEQ. The CDR3 spans 14 residues. V was cut by 4 bases and J by 2 bases, with 10 bases left in between.